Given below is one T cell receptor (beta chain) in context. Its antigen is not identified. This sample is part of a study of cytomegalovirus exposure and HLA in healthy donors. CDR1 KGHSH and CDR2 LQKENI come from the germline V gene. The CDR3 extends over 14 amino acids. The ends lost 4 bases at V and 4 bases at J; junction bases unmatched: 6. The study ran its PCR with 60 Vbeta and 13 Jbeta primers. The table came from immunoSEQ multiplex PCR; TCRdb's copy has only in-frame clones and leaves some out. The repertoire has 150,000 to 200,000 clones, approximately 71% of them found once; the top ten carry approximately 5.4%. Regarding the study as a whole: Generally TCR sequences proved uncommon, though certain public TCRs appeared in numerous donors. Researchers reported in a later analysis that a missense DCLRE1C variant was tied to TCR beta V- and J-gene trimming.

The chain links TRBV18 to TRBJ2-5, with TRBD1 matching over 7 bases. The specimen was PBMCs. The receptor was derived from a woman aged 18-29 years in good health and CMV-seropositive. In DNA form, the CDR3 reads TGTGCCAGCTCACAAACAGGGGTGCCAGAGACCCAGTACTTC. This translates into CASSQTGVPETQYF.